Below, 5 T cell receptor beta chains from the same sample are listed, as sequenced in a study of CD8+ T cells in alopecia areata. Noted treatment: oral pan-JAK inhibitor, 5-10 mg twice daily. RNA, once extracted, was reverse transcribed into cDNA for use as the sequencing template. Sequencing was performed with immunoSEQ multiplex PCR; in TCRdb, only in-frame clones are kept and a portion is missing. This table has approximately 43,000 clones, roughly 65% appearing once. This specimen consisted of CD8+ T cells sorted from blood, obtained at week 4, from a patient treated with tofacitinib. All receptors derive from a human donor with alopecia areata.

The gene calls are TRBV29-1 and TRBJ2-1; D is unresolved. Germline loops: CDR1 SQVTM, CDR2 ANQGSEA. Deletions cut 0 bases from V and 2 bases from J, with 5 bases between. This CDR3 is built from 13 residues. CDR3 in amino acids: CSVEESAYNEQFF. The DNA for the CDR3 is TGCAGCGTTGAAGAGAGTGCCTACAATGAGCAGTTCTTC.

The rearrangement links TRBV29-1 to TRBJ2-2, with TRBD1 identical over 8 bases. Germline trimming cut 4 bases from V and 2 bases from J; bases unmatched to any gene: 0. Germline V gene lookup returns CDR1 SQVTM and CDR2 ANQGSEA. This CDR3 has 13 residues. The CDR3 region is CSVAGGNTGELFF. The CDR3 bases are TGCAGCGTTGCAGGGGGCAACACCGGGGAGCTGTTTTTT.

The CDR3 region has the DNA TGCAGCGTTGGGTCAAGGGGAGGAAGTGGCTACACCTTC. This encodes CSVGSRGGSGYTF. The V call is TRBV29-1, the J call TRBJ1-2, with D perhaps matching TRBD1 (5 bases). This CDR3 is 13 amino acids long. The V end was cut by 4 bases, the J end by 7 bases, with 16 bases between. Germline V gene lookup returns CDR1 SQVTM and CDR2 ANQGSEA.

For the CDR3, the DNA is TGCAGCGCCTTAGGGGGTGGTGAAAAACTGTTTTTT. It encodes CSALGGGEKLFF. This rearrangement joins TRBV29-1 to TRBJ1-4; D may be TRBD1 (6 bases). V lost 7 bases, J lost 7 bases, and 13 bases lay in between. Per germline, CDR1 SQVTM and CDR2 ANQGSEA. The CDR3 sequence is 12 residues long. Full variable domain (missing parts from reference TRBV29-1 and TRBJ1-4): SAVISQKPSRDICQRGTSLTIQCQVDSQVTMMFWYRQQPGQSLTLIATANQGSEATYESGFVIDKFPISRPNLTFSTLTVSNMSPEDSSIYLCSALGGGEKLFFGSGTQLSVL.

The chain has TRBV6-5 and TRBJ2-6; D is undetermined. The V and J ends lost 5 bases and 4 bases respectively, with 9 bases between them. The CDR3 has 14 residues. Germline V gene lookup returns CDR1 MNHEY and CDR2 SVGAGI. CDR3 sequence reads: CASSPLTGANVLTF. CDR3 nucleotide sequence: TGTGCCAGCAGTCCGCTGACCGGGGCCAACGTCCTGACTTTC.